This TCR beta chain originates from a study of blood T cell repertoires in COVID-19. Overall study: Researchers got acute and convalescent COVID-19 samples from the United States, Italy and Spain. PBMCs, B-cell-depleted T cells, or T cells provided the cDNA or gDNA that made up the material.

Between the trimmed V and J ends, which lost 1 base and 7 bases, there was a span of 16 bases. Germline V lookup: CDR1 MGHDK, CDR2 SYGVNS. The CDR3 spans 15 residues. As originally analysed: The assay estimated nucleated cells by amplifying reference gene primers. The repertoire was sequenced with immunoSEQ multiplex PCR; TCRdb's copy has only in-frame clones and lacks some. From that table come the V and J calls and clone size; the DNA was used to work out D and trimming. The sample contains 95,000 to 100,000 clones, 85% of which appear only once. V gene TRBV25-1 combines with J gene TRBJ1-2; the D gene is possibly TRBD1 (5 bases). The TCR comes from an older woman with active or convalescent COVID-19. The specimen sequenced was peripheral blood. CDR3 amino acids: CASSESPRAFSGYTF. The CDR3 nucleotides read TGTGCCAGCAGTGAATCGCCCAGGGCCTTTAGTGGCTACACCTTC.